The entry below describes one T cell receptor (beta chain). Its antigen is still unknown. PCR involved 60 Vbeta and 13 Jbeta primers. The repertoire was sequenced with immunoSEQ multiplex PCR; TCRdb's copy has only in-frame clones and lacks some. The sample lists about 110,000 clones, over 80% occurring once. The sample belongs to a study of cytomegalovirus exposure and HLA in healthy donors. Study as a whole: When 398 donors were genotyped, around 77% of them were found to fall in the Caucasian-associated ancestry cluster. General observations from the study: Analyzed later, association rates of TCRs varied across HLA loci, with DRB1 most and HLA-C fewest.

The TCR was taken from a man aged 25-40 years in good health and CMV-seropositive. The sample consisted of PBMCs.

CDR3 DNA: TGTGCCAGCAGTTTCGGGACAGGGGCTAACTATGGCTACACCTTC. Translated, it gives CASSFGTGANYGYTF. V gene TRBV6-6 combines with J gene TRBJ1-2; the match to TRBD1 covers 10 bases. The junction had 2 bases not matched to a gene; V was cut back by 4 bases and J by 0 bases. The CDR3 is 15 amino acids. Germline CDR1 MNHNY, CDR2 SVGAGI (reference sequence).